These T cell receptor beta chains were read from a single sample in a study of a mutant IDH1 vaccine in newly diagnosed glioma. Clones were sequenced by immunoSEQ multiplex PCR, and TCRdb holds only the in-frame ones, with some missing. The data show 45,000 to 55,000 clones, around 80% seen once. For these TCRs, the target antigens are not known. Sequences were derived from PBMCs, sampled from a glioma patient whose treatment included an IDH1 peptide vaccine. These receptor sequences come from a woman aged 40 to 50 with glioma. The CDR3 runs from the conserved cysteine through the conserved F or W. Each record gives: CDR3 length, D gene, V gene, clone size, J gene, CDR3 protein, CDR3 DNA. The D gene is left open where the match is weak. Where a row states a size, it is once, few, many or the class of an expanded clone; other rows omit it.

CDR3 length: 13
D gene: .
V gene: TRBV5-1
clone size: .
J gene: TRBJ1-1
CDR3 protein: CASSNTANTEAFF
CDR3 DNA: TGCGCCAGCAGCAACACAGCGAACACTGAAGCTTTCTTT

CDR3 length: 13
D gene: .
V gene: TRBV27
clone size: .
J gene: TRBJ1-1
CDR3 protein: CASSRRENTEAFF
CDR3 DNA: TGTGCCAGCTCCCGAAGGGAGAACACTGAAGCTTTCTTT

CDR3 length: 15
D gene: TRBD2
V gene: TRBV30
clone size: .
J gene: TRBJ2-2
CDR3 protein: CAWSSGGSDTGELFF
CDR3 DNA: TGTGCCTGGAGTTCGGGAGGGTCCGACACCGGGGAGCTGTTTTTT

CDR3 length: 11
D gene: .
V gene: TRBV6-6
clone size: .
J gene: TRBJ2-7
CDR3 protein: CASSVGTRTYF
CDR3 DNA: TGTGCCAGCAGTGTCGGCACGCGCACGTACTTC

CDR3 length: 16
D gene: TRBD2
V gene: TRBV7-8
clone size: .
J gene: TRBJ2-1
CDR3 protein: CASSYSQTSEGPRQFF
CDR3 DNA: TGTGCCAGCAGCTACTCCCAGACTAGCGAGGGGCCCAGGCAGTTCTTC

CDR3 length: 14
D gene: .
V gene: TRBV6-6
clone size: .
J gene: TRBJ2-7
CDR3 protein: CASSPTRLTYEQYF
CDR3 DNA: TGTGCCAGCAGCCCGACCCGACTGACCTACGAGCAGTACTTC

CDR3 length: 13
D gene: .
V gene: TRBV5-1
clone size: .
J gene: TRBJ2-3
CDR3 protein: CASHGQSTDTQYF
CDR3 DNA: TGCGCCAGCCATGGACAAAGCACAGATACGCAGTATTTT

CDR3 length: 12
D gene: .
V gene: TRBV7-8
clone size: .
J gene: TRBJ1-2
CDR3 protein: CASSLAGDGYTF
CDR3 DNA: TGTGCCAGCAGCTTAGCGGGGGATGGCTACACCTTC

CDR3 length: 14
D gene: .
V gene: TRBV13
clone size: .
J gene: TRBJ2-2
CDR3 protein: CASSSIRYTGELFF
CDR3 DNA: TGTGCCAGCAGCTCAATCCGATACACCGGGGAGCTGTTTTTT

CDR3 length: 13
D gene: .
V gene: TRBV2
clone size: few
J gene: TRBJ2-7
CDR3 protein: CASRGGGSYEQYF
CDR3 DNA: TGTGCCAGCAGGGGCGGTGGCTCCTACGAGCAGTACTTC

CDR3 length: 15
D gene: .
V gene: TRBV19
clone size: .
J gene: TRBJ1-3
CDR3 protein: CASRADSVSGNTIYF
CDR3 DNA: TGTGCCAGTAGAGCCGACAGTGTCTCTGGAAACACCATATATTTT

CDR3 length: 15
D gene: TRBD1
V gene: TRBV30
clone size: .
J gene: TRBJ1-1
CDR3 protein: CAWSVGSGGNTEAFF
CDR3 DNA: TGTGCCTGGAGTGTAGGATCAGGGGGGAACACTGAAGCTTTCTTT

CDR3 length: 16
D gene: .
V gene: TRBV11-2
clone size: few
J gene: TRBJ1-1
CDR3 protein: CASSLEWGKRNTEAFF
CDR3 DNA: TGTGCCAGCAGCTTAGAATGGGGGAAGCGCAACACTGAAGCTTTCTTT

CDR3 length: 17
D gene: .
V gene: TRBV10-3
clone size: .
J gene: TRBJ2-1
CDR3 protein: CAISREGPGASYNEQFF
CDR3 DNA: TGTGCCATCAGTCGCGAAGGGCCGGGGGCCTCCTACAATGAGCAGTTCTTC

CDR3 length: 14
D gene: .
V gene: TRBV19
clone size: .
J gene: TRBJ2-3
CDR3 protein: CASTAASSTDTQYF
CDR3 DNA: TGTGCCAGTACGGCGGCCTCTAGCACAGATACGCAGTATTTT